Sequencing of this TCR beta chain was carried out in a study of cytomegalovirus exposure and HLA in healthy donors. In regard to this clone: Its antigen is undetermined.

Whole-study findings and limits: Only CMV serostatus was available as immune exposure information. Most subjects had HLA-A and HLA-B alleles reportedly predicted accurately by TCR beta sequences.

V shed 0 bases and J shed 4 bases, with 7 bases lying between them. The CDR3 totals 14 residues. CDR1 MNHNY and CDR2 SVGAGI come from the germline V gene (reference sequence). Researchers ran the PCR with 60 Vbeta and 13 Jbeta primers. This table comes from immunoSEQ multiplex PCR, and its TCRdb copy is limited to in-frame clones, with some not included. Of around 180,000 clones listed, around 85% were seen once; the top ten hold 1%. This rearrangement joins TRBV6-6 to TRBJ1-3; no definite D call. The source material was PBMCs. The sequence was obtained from a boy under 10 years old in good health and CMV-seronegative. CDR3 in DNA: TGTGCCAGCAGTTACTCGAGTCCGGGAAACACCATATATTTT. This encodes CASSYSSPGNTIYF.